These 16 T cell receptor beta chains were all obtained from the same sample, sequenced in a study of tumor-infiltrating lymphocytes in oesophageal squamous cell carcinoma. Each CDR3 protein is one row after TCRdb ran MiXCR on the PCR reads. Altogether over 14,000 distinct CDR3 sequences are present, roughly 55% being singletons, with the ten largest covering around a fifth. The sequenced sample consisted of esophageal tumor tissue. The source is a male donor with esophageal squamous cell carcinoma.

This clonotype has just a few counts. The rearrangement joins TRBV9 to TRBJ2-7; D remains unclear. Germline V CDR1 and CDR2: SGDLS, YYNGEE. The CDR3 runs to 13 residues. V was pared by 0 bases and J by 3 bases, with 7 bases between. CDR3: CASSVAANYEQYF. DNA of the CDR3: TGTGCCAGCAGCGTAGCGGCCAACTACGAGCAGTACTTC.

This clonotype was detected ten times or more. The V and J genes are TRBV6-1 and TRBJ1-5; D might be TRBD1 (5 bases). Trimming took off 6 bases at V and 7 bases at J, with 16 bases between the two ends. CDR3 length equals 14 residues. From germline, CDR1 is MNHNS and CDR2 SASEGT. The CDR3 DNA sequence: TGTGCCAGCAGAATCCGGGACCCCCAACAGCCCCAGCATTTT. Amino acids: CASRIRDPQQPQHF.

By sample share, this clonotype is medium-sized. The chain recombines TRBV7-2 with TRBJ1-2, with D maybe TRBD1 (6 bases). CDR1 and CDR2 (germline): SGHTA, FQGNSA. This CDR3 region has 17 residues. V was clipped by 1 base and J by 1 base, with 16 bases between them. CDR3 sequence reads: CASSLVGGAPVNYGYTF. For the CDR3, the DNA is TGTGCCAGCAGCTTAGTTGGGGGGGCGCCGGTTAACTATGGCTACACCTTC.

The chain joins TRBV5-1 to TRBJ2-5, with no clear D. This CDR3 region has 15 residues. Trimming removed 6 bases from V and 11 bases from J, with 26 bases in between. The germline V gene has CDR1 SGHRS and CDR2 YFSETQ. The CDR3 sequence is CASTPVKSSYNEQYF. The CDR3 DNA is TGCGCCAGCACCCCGGTGAAGAGCTCCTACAATGAGCAGTACTTC.

This clonotype was counted between two and nine times. This rearrangement joins TRBV11-2 to TRBJ2-1; the D gene is possibly TRBD2 (6 bases). The closer fit of TRBJ2-5 to the DNA end suggests the J call may be wrong. CDR3 length: 15 amino acids. Germline loops: CDR1 SGHAT, CDR2 FQNNGV. The CDR3 DNA follows: TGTGCCAGCAGCCCCGGTGGGGACTTCCAAGAGACCCAGTACTTC. Translating gives CASSPGGDFQETQYF.

The chain is built from TRBV7-3 and TRBJ2-3; 13 bases are a match to TRBD2. V trimming: 4 bases; J trimming: 3 bases; junction bases outside the gene matches: 1. Germline lookup yields CDR1 SGHTA and CDR2 FQGTGA. The CDR3 is 15 amino acids. CDR3 sequence reads: CASSSTSGGTDTQYF. CDR3 in DNA: TGTGCCAGCAGCTCGACTAGCGGGGGGACAGATACGCAGTATTTT. Looking up the rest from reference TRBV7-3 and TRBJ2-3 gives the full variable domain: GAGVSQTPSNKVTEKGKYVELRCDPISGHTALYWYRQSLGQGPEFLIYFQGTGAADDSGLPNDRFFAVRPEGSVSTLKIQRTERGDSAVYLCASSSTSGGTDTQYFGPGTRLTVL.

In this sample, this clonotype is medium-sized (0.01 to 0.1%). The final CDR3 position lacks the conserved phenylalanine or tryptophan, pointing to a likely read error. The limits of the CDR3 on the DNA are not certain, so only TCRdb's listed CDR3 is given. The chain combines TRBV7-4 with TRBJ2-6; the table gives TRBD1 as D, unverified against the DNA. Germline lookup yields CDR1 SGHVT and CDR2 SQSDAQ. The CDR3 spans 9 amino acids, including both terminal residues. The CDR3 sequence is CASSPGEPQ.

The gene calls are TRBV28 and TRBJ2-3; 7 nucleotides agree with TRBD1. The better agreement between TRBJ2-1 and the DNA end casts doubt on the J call. Germline V gene data show CDR1 as MDHEN and CDR2 as SYDVKM. There are 17 residues in the CDR3. The CDR3 region has the DNA TGTGCCAGCAGTCTTATGGGACGAAGACAGGGATCGCATGAGCAGTTCTTC. It yields the protein CASSLMGRRQGSHEQFF.

On this clonotype itself: A read error is likely, as this CDR3 ends without the conserved phenylalanine or tryptophan. The DNA is omitted, as the CDR3 cannot be located on it reliably, and the CDR3 follows TCRdb's listing. This chain uses TRBV7-3 with TRBJ1-1; no check of the table's D call, TRBD1, against the DNA was made. Germline CDR1 and CDR2: SGHTA and FQGTGA. The CDR3 spans 17 amino acids, including both terminal residues. CDR3 amino acids: CASSLGRIAPTSSSSGQ.

This chain joins TRBV11-3 and TRBJ2-3, with no clear D. The germline V gene encodes CDR1 SGHNT and CDR2 YENEEA. V gave up 5 bases and J gave up 2 bases, with 17 bases separating them. The CDR3 is 16 residues long. The DNA for the CDR3 is TGTGCCAGCAGCGAACGACATCGAACCAACACAGATACGCAGTATTTT. It is translated as CASSERHRTNTDTQYF.

CDR3 nucleotide sequence: TGTGCCAGCAGCTTAGCGGCGGAATCCTACAATGAGCAGTACTTC. This encodes CASSLAAESYNEQYF. The genes are TRBV7-6 and TRBJ2-7; D gene unclear. This CDR3 region has 15 residues. CDR1 and CDR2 from the germline V gene are SGHVS and FNYEAQ. V dropped 0 bases and J dropped 7 bases, with 16 bases sitting between them.

This chain links TRBV7-3 with TRBJ2-3, with 7 bases matching TRBD2. Germline CDR1 is SGHTA and CDR2 is FQGTGA. There are 16 residues in the CDR3. V lost 1 base and J lost 3; bases outside the gene matches: 7. This CDR3 is CASSLNGGSRTDTQYF. CDR3 in DNA: TGTGCCAGCAGCTTAAATGGCGGGAGCAGGACAGATACGCAGTATTTT.

This clonotype is medium-sized by share. The chain links TRBV27 to TRBJ2-5; possibly TRBD1 for D (5 bases). CDR3 length: 16 residues. Germline V gives CDR1 MNHEY, CDR2 SMNVEV (reference sequence). V lost 3 bases and J lost 5, with 19 bases in between. The CDR3 loop is CASSFLGTGPGETQYF. CDR3 nucleotide sequence: TGTGCCAGCAGTTTTCTCGGAACAGGACCAGGGGAGACCCAGTACTTC.

The chain recombines TRBV7-2 with TRBJ2-7; D remains unclear. The assigned J gene may be wrong: the sequence end matches TRBJ2-1 better. CDR1 and CDR2 from the germline V gene are SGHTA and FQGNSA. This CDR3 spans 13 amino acids. This CDR3 reads CASSLIHGNEQFF. In DNA form, the CDR3 reads TGTGCCAGCAGCTTAATCCACGGCAATGAGCAGTTCTTC.

This sequence joins TRBV28 and TRBJ2-5; D perhaps matches TRBD2 (5 bases). Trimming stripped 4 bases from V and 1 base from J, with 7 bases between. CDR1 is MDHEN and CDR2 is SYDVKM in the germline V gene. The CDR3 runs to 13 residues. The CDR3 spells CASSSGSQETQYF. The CDR3, as DNA: TGTGCCAGCAGTTCGGGATCCCAAGAGACCCAGTACTTC.

Here the CDR3 DNA reads TGTGCCAGCACCCCGGGTCCTACGCAAGAGACCCAGTACTTC. Its protein product is CASTPGPTQETQYF. The J gene is TRBJ2-5, the V gene TRBV6-4; D gene unclear. V was pared by 7 bases and J by 2 bases, with 14 bases between. The CDR3 is made up of 14 amino acids. The V gene's germline CDR1 is MRHNA and CDR2 SNTAGT.